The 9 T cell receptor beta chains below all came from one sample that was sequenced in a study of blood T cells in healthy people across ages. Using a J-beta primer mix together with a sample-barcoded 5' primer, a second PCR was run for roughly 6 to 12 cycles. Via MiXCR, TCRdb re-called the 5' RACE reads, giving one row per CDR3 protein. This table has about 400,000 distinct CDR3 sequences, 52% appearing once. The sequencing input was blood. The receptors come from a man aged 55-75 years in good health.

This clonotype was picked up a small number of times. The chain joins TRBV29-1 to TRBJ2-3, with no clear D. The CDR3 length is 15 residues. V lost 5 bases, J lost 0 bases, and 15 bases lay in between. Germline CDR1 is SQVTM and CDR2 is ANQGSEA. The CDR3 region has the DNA TGCAGCGTTTTCTTCGGTGGTCGAAGCACAGATACGCAGTATTTT. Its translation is CSVFFGGRSTDTQYF.

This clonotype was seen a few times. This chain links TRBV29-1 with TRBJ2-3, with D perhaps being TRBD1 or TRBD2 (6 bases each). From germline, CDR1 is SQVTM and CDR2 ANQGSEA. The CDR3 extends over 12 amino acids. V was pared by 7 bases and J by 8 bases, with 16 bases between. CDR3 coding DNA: TGCAGCGCTGAGGAGGGGGGAGGTACGCAGTATTTT. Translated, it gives CSAEEGGGTQYF.

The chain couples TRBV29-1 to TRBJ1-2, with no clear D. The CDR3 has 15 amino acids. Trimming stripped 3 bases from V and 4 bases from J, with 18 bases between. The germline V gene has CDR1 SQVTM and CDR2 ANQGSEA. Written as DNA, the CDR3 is TGCAGCGTTGAGGTGAGGTCGAGCAACATCTATGGCTACACCTTC. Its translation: CSVEVRSSNIYGYTF.

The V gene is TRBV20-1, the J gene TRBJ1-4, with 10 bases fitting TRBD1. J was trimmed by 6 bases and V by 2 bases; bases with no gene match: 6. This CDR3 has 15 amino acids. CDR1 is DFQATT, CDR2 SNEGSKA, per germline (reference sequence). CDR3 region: CSARKFGTGDEKLFF. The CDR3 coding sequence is TGCAGTGCTAGAAAGTTTGGGACAGGGGATGAAAAACTGTTTTTT.

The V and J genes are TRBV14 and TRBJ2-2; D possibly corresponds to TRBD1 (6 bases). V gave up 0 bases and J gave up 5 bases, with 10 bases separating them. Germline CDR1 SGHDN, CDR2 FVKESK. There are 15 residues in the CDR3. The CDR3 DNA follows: TGTGCCAGCAGCCAAGATGGGGGCAGGACCGGGGAGCTGTTTTTT. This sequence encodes CASSQDGGRTGELFF.

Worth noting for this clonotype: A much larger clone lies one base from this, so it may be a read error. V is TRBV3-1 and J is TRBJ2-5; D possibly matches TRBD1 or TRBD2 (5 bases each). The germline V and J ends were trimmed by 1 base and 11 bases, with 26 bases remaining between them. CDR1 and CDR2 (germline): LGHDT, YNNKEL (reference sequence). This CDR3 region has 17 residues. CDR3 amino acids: CASSQVKGSGQDNEQYF. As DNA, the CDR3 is TGTGCCAGCAGCCAAGTAAAGGGGAGCGGACAAGACAATGAGCAGTACTTC.

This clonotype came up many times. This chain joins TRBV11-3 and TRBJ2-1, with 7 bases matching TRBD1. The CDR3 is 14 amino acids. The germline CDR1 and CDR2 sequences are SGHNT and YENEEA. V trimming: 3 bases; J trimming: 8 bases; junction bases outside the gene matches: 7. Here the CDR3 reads CASSFRPQGDEQFF. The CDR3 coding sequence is TGTGCCAGCAGCTTCCGCCCTCAGGGGGATGAGCAGTTCTTC.

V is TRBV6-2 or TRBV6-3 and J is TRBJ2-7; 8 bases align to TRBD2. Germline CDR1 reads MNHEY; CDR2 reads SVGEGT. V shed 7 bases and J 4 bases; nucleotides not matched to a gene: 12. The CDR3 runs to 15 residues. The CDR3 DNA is TGTGCCAGCACCCACAAGAGCGGGAGCAGGTACGAGCAGTACTTC. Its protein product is CASTHKSGSRYEQYF.

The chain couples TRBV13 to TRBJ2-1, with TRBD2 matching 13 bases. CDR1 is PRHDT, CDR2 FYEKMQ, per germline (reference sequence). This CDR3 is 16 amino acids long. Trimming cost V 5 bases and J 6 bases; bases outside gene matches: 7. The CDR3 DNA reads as TGTGCCAGCAGCCCCCCCCGACTAGCGGGGGGCAATGAGCAGTTCTTC. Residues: CASSPPRLAGGNEQFF.